These T cell receptor beta chains were read from a single sample in a study of human T cells and chemical hapten exposure. TCRdb reprocessed the RACE reads via MiXCR and lists one record per CDR3 protein. The sample comprises around 300,000 distinct CDR3 sequences, 4.5% to 7% of which are singletons, and approximately 8.2% rests with the top ten. This sample comprised whole blood, obtained in connection with sensitization to the hapten diphenylcyclopropenone (DPC). These TCRs come from a young woman with alopecia areata. Some clones in this sample may be carry-over from other donors' samples. CDR3s include the opening cysteine and the closing phenylalanine or tryptophan. The D gene is left open where the match is weak. Size is stated for part of the rows, as once, few or many counts, or as a class when the clone is expanded.

j_gene,abundance,d_gene,v_gene,CDR3nt,CDR3aa
TRBJ2-7,few,-,TRBV15,TGTGCCACCAGCAGAGATTGGGGCGTATGGGGGCAAAACTCCTACGAGCAGTACTTC,CATSRDWGVWGQNSYEQYF
TRBJ2-1,many,TRBD2,TRBV7-2,TGTGCCAGCAGCCGTCGGACTAGCCAAGCCTACAATGAGCAGTTCTTC,CASSRRTSQAYNEQFF
TRBJ2-5,-,-,TRBV7-9,TGTGCCAGCAGCTTAGGAGCAGGGCCGGAGACCCAGTACTTC,CASSLGAGPETQYF
TRBJ2-1,few,-,TRBV11-2,TGTGCCAGCAGCTTGGACGCCAACAATGAGCAGTTCTTC,CASSLDANNEQFF
TRBJ2-7,many,-,TRBV4-3,TGCGCCAGCAGCCAAGGAACAGGGTGGGACTACGAGCAGTACTTC,CASSQGTGWDYEQYF
TRBJ1-5,many,-,TRBV4-2,TGTGCCAGCAGCCAAGATATGGGAGAACCCCAGCATTTT,CASSQDMGEPQHF
TRBJ2-3,-,-,TRBV5-1,TGCGCCAGCAGCTTGGCCGGGGCCGCGGCAGATACGCAGTATTTT,CASSLAGAAADTQYF
TRBJ2-1,many,TRBD2,TRBV7-9,TGTGCCAGCAGCCTCTTTAGCGGGGGATTTGCGGCTGGTGAGCAGTTCTTC,CASSLFSGGFAAGEQFF
TRBJ2-3,-,TRBD1,TRBV4-2,TGTGCCAGCAGCCAACGGGGGACAGGAAGCACAGATACGCAGTATTTT,CASSQRGTGSTDTQYF
TRBJ1-1,few,-,TRBV6-1,TGTGCCAGCAGTATTCCAATCATTCGGGACACTGAAGCTTTCTTT,CASSIPIIRDTEAFF
TRBJ2-3,few,-,TRBV11-2,TGTGCCAGCAGCTACCTCTCTAGCGTCGGTACAGATACGCAGTATTTT,CASSYLSSVGTDTQYF
TRBJ2-1,-,TRBD2,TRBV5-4,TGTGCCAGCAGCTCTAGCGGGGGGGTCGGAAATGAGCAGTTCTTC,CASSSSGGVGNEQFF
TRBJ2-5,few,TRBD1,TRBV12-3/TRBV12-4,TGTGCCAGCAGTTACAGGGGCCGGAAGACCCAGTACTTC,CASSYRGRKTQYF
TRBJ1-2,-,-,TRBV29-1,TGCAGCGTTGCATTGACAGCTAACTATGGCTACACCTTC,CSVALTANYGYTF
TRBJ2-1,few,TRBD2,TRBV28,TGTGCCAGCAGTCCCGGGACTAGCGGGGGTTACAGCTCCTACAATGAGCAGTTCTTC,CASSPGTSGGYSSYNEQFF
TRBJ1-2,few,-,TRBV6-5,TGTGCCAGCAGTTTACGGGGACCCCAGTCAGACTATGGCTACACCTTC,CASSLRGPQSDYGYTF
TRBJ2-7,many,-,TRBV7-9,TGTGCCAGCAGCCCGAATTTCGCCGAGCAGTACTTC,CASSPNFAEQYF
TRBJ1-3,few,-,TRBV7-9,TGTGCCAGCAGCTTACGGACACAGGGAGTAGCTGGAAACACCATATATTTT,CASSLRTQGVAGNTIYF
TRBJ2-1,-,-,TRBV29-1,TGCAGCGTTGAACCCCGGGCGGGTGAGCAGTTCTTC,CSVEPRAGEQFF
TRBJ1-5,few,-,TRBV12-3/TRBV12-4,TGTGCCAGCAGCTCGGACAGCTCCAATCAGCCCCAGCATTTT,CASSSDSSNQPQHF
TRBJ2-3,-,TRBD1,TRBV6-1,TGTGCCAGCAGTATGGACAGGGTCGGCCTACCGGATACGCAGTATTTT,CASSMDRVGLPDTQYF
TRBJ1-3,-,TRBD1,TRBV5-1,TGCGCCAGCAGCTGGGGGACAGGGGATAGGTCCGGAAACACCATATATTTT,CASSWGTGDRSGNTIYF
TRBJ1-1,once,TRBD1,TRBV18,TGTGCCAGCTCACCGCTCGACAGGGTATCAATAGGAGCTTTCTTT,CASSPLDRVSIGAFF
TRBJ2-1,few,TRBD2,TRBV4-2,TGTGCCAGCAGCAAGTGGTCTAGCGGGGGGGCCAGGGAAGGCAATGAGCAGTTCTTC,CASSKWSSGGAREGNEQFF
TRBJ1-2,many,-,TRBV5-4,TGTGCCAGCAGCTTTGGAAGGACAGTTAACTATGGCTACACCTTC,CASSFGRTVNYGYTF
TRBJ1-2,-,TRBD1,TRBV5-4,TGTGCCAGCAGCTTAGGTGGACAGGGGAGAGAGTATGGCTACACCTTC,CASSLGGQGREYGYTF
TRBJ2-2,-,-,TRBV3-1,TGTGCCAGCAGCCAAGGAACCGCTGTTACCGGGGAGCTGTTTTTT,CASSQGTAVTGELFF
TRBJ1-5,many,TRBD1,TRBV6-2/TRBV6-3,TGTGCCAGCAGTCGCCGGACAGGGGGCAATCAGCCCCAGCATTTT,CASSRRTGGNQPQHF
TRBJ2-3,-,TRBD1,TRBV6-1,TGTGCCAGCAGTGTAGGGACAGGGGGCGCGGATACGCAGTATTTT,CASSVGTGGADTQYF
TRBJ2-7,-,-,TRBV7-9,TGTGCCAGCAGCGTAAAAGAAAATCCCGACTTATACGAGCAGTACTTC,CASSVKENPDLYEQYF
TRBJ2-2,many,-,TRBV4-3,TGCGCCAGCAGCCAAGATGGTCTGGGGGAGCTGTTTTTT,CASSQDGLGELFF
TRBJ2-1,few,TRBD1,TRBV3-1,TGTGCCAGCAGCCTACTCACAGGGGGCAATGAGCAGTTCTTC,CASSLLTGGNEQFF
TRBJ2-3,many,TRBD2,TRBV11-1,TGTGCCAGCAGCGATCGGACTAGCGGGGGCCTCACCTACACAGATACGCAGTATTTT,CASSDRTSGGLTYTDTQYF
TRBJ2-3,few,TRBD2,TRBV4-3,TGCGCCAGCAGCCAAGATCGGGATAGCGGGGGCTCTAGCACAGATACGCAGTATTTT,CASSQDRDSGGSSTDTQYF
TRBJ2-5,-,TRBD1,TRBV25-1,TGTGCCAGCAGTGACCTCAGGGACAGGTACCAAGAGACCCAGTACTTC,CASSDLRDRYQETQYF
TRBJ2-2,-,TRBD1,TRBV28,TGTGCCAGCAGTTCTTACAGGGGGCAGGACGGGGAGCTGTTTTTT,CASSSYRGQDGELFF
TRBJ1-1,many,-,TRBV10-2,TGCGCCAGCAGTGCCCCCTTAGTGAACACTGAAGCTTTCTTT,CASSAPLVNTEAFF
TRBJ2-2,-,-,TRBV6-1,TGTGCCAGCAGTCTAAGGCCTGGGCTAGGCGGGGAGCTGTTTTTT,CASSLRPGLGGELFF
TRBJ2-7,few,-,TRBV5-1,TGCGCCAGCAGCTTGACAGATCTTTACGAGCAGTACTTC,CASSLTDLYEQYF
TRBJ2-3,few,-,TRBV9,TGTGCCAGCAGCGGTAGGGGGGCTTCGGAACCACCAGATACGCAGTATTTT,CASSGRGASEPPDTQYF
TRBJ2-7,many,-,TRBV5-1,TGCGCCAGCAGCCCCACAGAGAGCTACGAGCAGTACTTC,CASSPTESYEQYF
TRBJ2-5,many,-,TRBV7-9,TGTGCCAGCAGCTCTCCTTGGGGACAAGAGACCCAGTACTTC,CASSSPWGQETQYF
TRBJ2-1,-,-,TRBV28,TGTGCCAGCCGGACGGGTCCTTGGGAGCAGTTCTTC,CASRTGPWEQFF
TRBJ2-2,-,-,TRBV6-1,TGTGCCAGCAAGAGGCGAGCGGACACGAACGCCGGGGAGCTGTTTTTT,CASKRRADTNAGELFF